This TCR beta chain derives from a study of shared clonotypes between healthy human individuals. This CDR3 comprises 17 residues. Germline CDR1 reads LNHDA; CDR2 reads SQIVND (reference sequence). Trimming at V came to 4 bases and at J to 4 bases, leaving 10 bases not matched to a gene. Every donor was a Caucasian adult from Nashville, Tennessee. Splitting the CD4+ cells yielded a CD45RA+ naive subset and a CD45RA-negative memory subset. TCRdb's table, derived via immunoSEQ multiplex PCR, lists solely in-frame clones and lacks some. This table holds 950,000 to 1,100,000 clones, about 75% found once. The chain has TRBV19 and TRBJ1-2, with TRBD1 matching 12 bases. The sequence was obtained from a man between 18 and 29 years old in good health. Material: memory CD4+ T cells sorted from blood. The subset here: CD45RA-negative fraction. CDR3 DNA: TGTGCCAGTAGTACACCGGGACAGGGGGCGCGGGGCTATGGCTACACCTTC. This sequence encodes CASSTPGQGARGYGYTF.